Reported below is one T cell receptor beta chain. The sample originates from a study of blood T cell repertoires in COVID-19. Study-wide background: Donors in the United States, Italy and Spain gave samples during acute or convalescent COVID-19.

Authors' methods: Cell counts per sample came from amplifying reference gene primers. Libraries were prepared by immunoSEQ multiplex PCR; TCRdb keeps only in-frame clonotypes and omits some of them. V and J calls and clone size come straight from that table; D and trimming were deduced from the DNA. The data contain about 210,000 clones, approximately 91% of them singletons. The CDR3 loop spans 14 amino acids. Per germline, CDR1 SQVTM and CDR2 ANQGSEA. V lost 6 bases and J 0 bases, leaving 12 bases between the germline ends. V and J are TRBV29-1 and TRBJ1-3; D is possibly TRBD1 (6 bases). Sequencing used peripheral blood. The receptor was isolated from a woman in her thirties or forties with acute or convalescent COVID-19. The CDR3 DNA follows: TGCAGCGTGAACAGGGAATCCTCTGGAAACACCATATATTTT. Its translation is CSVNRESSGNTIYF.